A selection of T cell receptor beta chains follows, all from one sample in a study of beta chain features in type 1 diabetes. Using immunoSEQ multiplex PCR, the repertoire was profiled, and TCRdb retains in-frame clones only, with some absent. The sample carries 310,000 or so clones, around 9% recorded once. The specimen sequenced was central memory CD4+ T cells from blood. The receptors derive from a man younger than 45 with type 1 diabetes. Each CDR3 is given with its conserved first and last residue. A D gene is named only where the DNA matches it firmly. Not all rows give a size; the values are once, few, many and, for expanded clones, a class.

>TRBJ2-5|-|15|few|TRBV7-2
CASSLSRPPQETQYF
TGTGCCAGCAGCTTAAGTAGGCCACCTCAAGAGACCCAGTACTTC
>TRBJ2-7|TRBD1|13|few|TRBV28
CASSGDGTAEQYF
TGTGCCAGCAGTGGGGACGGGACAGCCGAGCAGTACTTC
>TRBJ2-5|-|12|-|TRBV19
CASSLEGETQYF
TGTGCCAGTAGCCTGGAAGGGGAGACCCAGTACTTC
>TRBJ1-2|-|14|-|TRBV19
CASITGPGNYGYTF
TGTGCCAGTATAACAGGGCCGGGGAACTATGGCTACACCTTC
>TRBJ1-2|-|17|few|TRBV5-4
CASSWSRGFETNYGYTF
TGTGCCAGCAGCTGGAGTAGGGGATTTGAGACTAACTATGGCTACACCTTC
>TRBJ2-5|TRBD1|14|few|TRBV4-3
CASSQDHRQGTQYF
TGCGCCAGCAGCCAAGATCACAGACAGGGGACCCAGTACTTC
>TRBJ2-6|-|18|few|TRBV30
CAWSVRDPPLSGANVLTF
TGTGCCTGGAGTGTAAGGGACCCCCCACTCTCTGGGGCCAACGTCCTGACTTTC
>TRBJ2-1|-|15|few|TRBV7-2
CASSLAGGLYNEQFF
TGTGCCAGCAGCTTAGCGGGGGGACTCTACAATGAGCAGTTCTTC
>TRBJ1-1|-|13|few|TRBV29-1
CSAQRQGHTEAFF
TGCAGCGCCCAGCGGCAGGGCCACACTGAAGCTTTCTTT
>TRBJ2-1|-|12|many|TRBV6-5
CASKIGAGEQFF
TGTGCCAGCAAAATAGGGGCGGGTGAGCAGTTCTTC
>TRBJ1-1|-|14|few|TRBV6-5
CASSPHDRNTEAFF
TGTGCCAGCAGCCCTCACGACAGGAACACTGAAGCTTTCTTT
>TRBJ2-5|TRBD2|15|few|TRBV4-1
CASSQSGGPQETQYF
TGCGCCAGCAGCCAAAGCGGGGGACCCCAAGAGACCCAGTACTTC
>TRBJ1-4|-|13|few|TRBV29-1
CSVRIEGGEKLFF
TGCAGCGTTCGCATTGAAGGCGGTGAAAAACTGTTTTTT
>TRBJ2-7|-|13|-|TRBV18
CASSPSLGYEQYF
TGTGCCAGCTCACCAAGTTTAGGTTACGAGCAGTACTTC
>TRBJ1-4|-|13|-|TRBV4-1
CASRIDRKEKLFF
TGCGCCAGCAGGATCGACAGGAAGGAAAAACTGTTTTTT
>TRBJ2-7|-|12|few|TRBV27
CASSFGGAEQYF
TGTGCCAGCAGTTTTGGAGGGGCCGAGCAGTACTTC
>TRBJ1-1|-|13|many|TRBV10-3
CAIRDRPDTEAFF
TGTGCCATCAGGGACCGGCCGGACACTGAAGCTTTCTTT
>TRBJ2-2|-|13|few|TRBV5-1
CASTTGNTGELFF
TGCGCCAGCACCACAGGGAACACCGGGGAGCTGTTTTTT
>TRBJ1-5|-|15|few|TRBV4-3
CASSQDVGVGQPQHF
TGCGCCAGCAGCCAAGATGTCGGGGTCGGACAGCCCCAGCATTTT
>TRBJ1-6|-|13|few|TRBV12-5
CASGLTLGSPLHF
TGTGCTAGTGGTTTGACTTTAGGTTCACCCCTCCACTTT
>TRBJ2-3|TRBD2|15|-|TRBV5-6
CASSTYSGEGDTQYF
TGTGCCAGCAGCACCTATAGCGGGGAGGGGGATACGCAGTATTTT
>TRBJ1-5|-|20|many|TRBV4-1
CASSLGPRDGKRGGNQPQHF
TGCGCCAGCAGCCTCGGACCCCGGGACGGAAAAAGAGGGGGCAATCAGCCCCAGCATTTT
>TRBJ1-1|-|13|few|TRBV28
CASDTPMNTEAFF
TGTGCCAGCGATACCCCCATGAACACTGAAGCTTTCTTT
>TRBJ2-1|-|15|many|TRBV6-1
CASSENHRTWDEQFF
TGTGCCAGCAGTGAAAACCACAGGACCTGGGATGAGCAGTTCTTC
>TRBJ2-3|-|11|few|TRBV19
CASASEDTQYF
TGTGCCAGTGCTAGCGAGGATACGCAGTATTTT
>TRBJ1-5|-|14|-|TRBV5-1
CASSPGVANQPQHF
TGCGCCAGCAGTCCAGGGGTTGCAAATCAGCCCCAGCATTTT
>TRBJ2-6|-|15|many|TRBV27
CASSTPSSGANVLTF
TGTGCCAGCTCAACACCCTCCTCTGGGGCCAACGTCCTGACTTTC
>TRBJ2-5|TRBD2|15|few|TRBV11-2
CASSRTSGGAETQYF
TGTGCCAGCAGCCGGACTAGCGGGGGGGCGGAGACCCAGTACTTC